This TCR beta chain was retrieved from a study of T cells in Graves' hyperthyroidism and ophthalmopathy. Researchers amplified the TCR beta CDR3 regions from RNA transcripts. HTBI primers were the set used in a first-round RT-PCR of the TCR CDR3. MiXCR was run by TCRdb on the multiplex PCR reads, yielding one entry per CDR3 protein. The data hold approximately 600,000 distinct CDR3 sequences, with about 14% observed a single time. Trimming removed 4 bases at V and 11 bases at J, with 20 bases between. The CDR3 runs 14 residues. Germline loops: CDR1 LGHDT, CDR2 YNNKEL (reference sequence). Patients between 18 and 65 years old had hyperthyroidism, newly diagnosed and lasting under 2 months. The source of the PBMCs was roughly 10 ml of fresh peripheral blood.

The origin of this receptor is a woman in her 30s with Graves' hyperthyroidism that later progressed to Graves' ophthalmopathy. The chain is built from TRBV3-1 and TRBJ1-1; D remains unclear. Sequenced: blood. The CDR3 DNA sequence: TGTGCCAGCAGCCGAGGAGGTGACTTAGAGAGGGCTTTCTTT. It encodes CASSRGGDLERAFF.